This T cell receptor beta chain was sequenced in a study of blood T cell repertoires in COVID-19. Whole-study context: T cells, B-cell-depleted T cells, or PBMCs supplied cDNA or gDNA.

V lost 7 bases, J lost 2 bases, and 3 bases stayed unmatched. Germline V gives CDR1 LGHDT, CDR2 YNNKEL (reference sequence). The CDR3 spans 13 residues. The method was immunoSEQ multiplex PCR; TCRdb's version includes in-frame clones alone and lacks a portion of them. Here the sample spans approximately 250,000 clones, roughly 84% being singletons. This clonotype was sampled from a woman aged 45-65 years with acute or convalescent COVID-19. V is TRBV3-1 (or the pseudogene TRBV3-2) and J is TRBJ2-3, with 7 bases aligning to TRBD2. Sequencing input: peripheral blood. Here the CDR3 DNA reads TGTGCCAGCATTGGGGGGGTCACAGATACGCAGTATTTT. Residues: CASIGGVTDTQYF.